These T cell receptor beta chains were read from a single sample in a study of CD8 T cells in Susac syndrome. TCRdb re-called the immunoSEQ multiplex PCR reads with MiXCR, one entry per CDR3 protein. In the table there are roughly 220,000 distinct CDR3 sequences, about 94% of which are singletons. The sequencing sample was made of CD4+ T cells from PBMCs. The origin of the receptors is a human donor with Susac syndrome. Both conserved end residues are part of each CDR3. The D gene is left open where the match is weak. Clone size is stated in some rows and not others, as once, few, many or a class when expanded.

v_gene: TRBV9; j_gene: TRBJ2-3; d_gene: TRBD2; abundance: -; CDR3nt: TGTGCCAGCAGCGTAAGCGGGGTTGAAGATACGCAGTATTTT; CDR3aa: CASSVSGVEDTQYF
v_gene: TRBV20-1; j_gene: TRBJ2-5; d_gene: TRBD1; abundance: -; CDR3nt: TGCAGTGCTAGGCGGACAGGGAGTGAGACCCAGTACTTC; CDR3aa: CSARRTGSETQYF
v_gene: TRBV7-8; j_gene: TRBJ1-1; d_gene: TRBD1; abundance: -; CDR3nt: TGTGCCAGCAGCTCCGAAACCGGGACAGGGAACACTGAAGCTTTCTTT; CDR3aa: CASSSETGTGNTEAFF
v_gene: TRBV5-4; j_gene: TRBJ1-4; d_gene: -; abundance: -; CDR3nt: TGTGCCAGCAGCCGGAAAGGATATAATGAAAAACTGTTTTTT; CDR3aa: CASSRKGYNEKLFF
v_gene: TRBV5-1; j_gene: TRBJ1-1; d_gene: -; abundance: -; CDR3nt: TGCGCCAGCAGCCACTCGGGACTGGCGGACACTGAAGCTTTCTTT; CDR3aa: CASSHSGLADTEAFF
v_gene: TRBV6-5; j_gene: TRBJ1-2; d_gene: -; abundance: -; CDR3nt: TGTGCCAGCAGTTCCACGGCGGATAGCGGCTACACCTTC; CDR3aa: CASSSTADSGYTF
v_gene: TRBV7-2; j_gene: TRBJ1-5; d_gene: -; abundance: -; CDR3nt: TGTGCCAGCAGCTTATGGGCGGGTAGCAATCAGCCCCAGCATTTT; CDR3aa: CASSLWAGSNQPQHF
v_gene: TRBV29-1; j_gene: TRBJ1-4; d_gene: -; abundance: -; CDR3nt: TGCAGCGGACTGGGTGGATTGGCAACTAATGAAAAACTGTTTTTT; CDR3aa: CSGLGGLATNEKLFF
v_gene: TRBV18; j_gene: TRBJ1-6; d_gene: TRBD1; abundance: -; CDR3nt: TGTGCCAGCTCAAGGACCGGGACAGGTGGCAGTGGGACACCCCTCCACTTT; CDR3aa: CASSRTGTGGSGTPLHF
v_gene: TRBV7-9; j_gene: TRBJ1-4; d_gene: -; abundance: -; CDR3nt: TGTGCCAGCAGCCCAGGAAAAACTAATGAAAAACTGTTTTTT; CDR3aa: CASSPGKTNEKLFF
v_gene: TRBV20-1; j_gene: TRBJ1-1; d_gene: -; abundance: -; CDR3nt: TGCAGTGCCAGCATAAACGTAGAAGCTTTCTTT; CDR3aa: CSASINVEAFF
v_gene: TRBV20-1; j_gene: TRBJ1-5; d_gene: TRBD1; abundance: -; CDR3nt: TGCAGTGCTAATAGAGGGACAGGGGAGAGCAATCAGCCCCAGCATTTT; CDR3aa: CSANRGTGESNQPQHF
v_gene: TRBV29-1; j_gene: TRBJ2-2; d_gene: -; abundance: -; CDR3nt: TGCAGCGTTGATAGCGGTTACACCGGGGAGCTGTTTTTT; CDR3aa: CSVDSGYTGELFF
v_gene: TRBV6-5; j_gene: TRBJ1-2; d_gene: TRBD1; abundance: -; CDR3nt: TGTGCCAGCAGGGTACAGGGGGCGGGAGGCTACACCTTC; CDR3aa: CASRVQGAGGYTF
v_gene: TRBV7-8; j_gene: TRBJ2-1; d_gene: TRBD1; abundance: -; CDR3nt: TGTGCCAGCAGCCGACAGGGTATTAATGAGCAGTTCTTC; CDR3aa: CASSRQGINEQFF
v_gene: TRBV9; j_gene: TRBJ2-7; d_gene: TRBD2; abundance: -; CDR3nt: TGTGCCAGCAGCCTTAGCGGGGGGGCTAAGAACGAGCAGTACTTC; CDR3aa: CASSLSGGAKNEQYF
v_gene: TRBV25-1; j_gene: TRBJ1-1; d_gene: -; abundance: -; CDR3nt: TGTGCCAGCAGTGAACAGGGAGCCGAAGCTTTCTTT; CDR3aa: CASSEQGAEAFF
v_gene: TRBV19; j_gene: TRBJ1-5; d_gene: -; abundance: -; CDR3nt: TGTGCCAGTAAGGGGGATCCCTCGAACCAGCCCCAGCATTTT; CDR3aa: CASKGDPSNQPQHF
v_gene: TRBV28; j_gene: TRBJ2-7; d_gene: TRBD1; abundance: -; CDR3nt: TGTGCCAGCAGCCCTCCTCGGGACAGTGTCTACGAGCAGTACTTC; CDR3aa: CASSPPRDSVYEQYF
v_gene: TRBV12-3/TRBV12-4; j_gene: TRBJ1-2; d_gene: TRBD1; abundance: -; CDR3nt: TGTGCCAGCAGGGGGGACAGCTATGGCTACACCTTC; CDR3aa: CASRGDSYGYTF
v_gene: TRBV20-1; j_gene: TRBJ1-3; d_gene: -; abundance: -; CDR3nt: TGCAGTGCTAGAGACCCTCGGGACGCAGGAAACACCATATATTTT; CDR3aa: CSARDPRDAGNTIYF
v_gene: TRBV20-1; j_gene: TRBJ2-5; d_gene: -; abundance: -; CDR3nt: TGCAGTGCTAGCGCCCCCGAGACCCAGTACTTC; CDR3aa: CSASAPETQYF
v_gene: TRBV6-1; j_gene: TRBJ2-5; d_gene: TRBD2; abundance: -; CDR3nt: TGTGCCAGCACCCCACTGATACTAGCGGGGGGCCAAGAGACCCAGTACTTC; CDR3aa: CASTPLILAGGQETQYF
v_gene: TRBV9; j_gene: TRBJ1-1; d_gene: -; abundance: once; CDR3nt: TGTGCCAGCAGCGTAGGTCTAGGGGACAACTACGCTTTCTTT; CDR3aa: CASSVGLGDNYAFF
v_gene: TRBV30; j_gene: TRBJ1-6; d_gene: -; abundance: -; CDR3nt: TGTGCCCGGGAGGGGGAGTACAATTCACCCCTCCACTTT; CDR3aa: CAREGEYNSPLHF
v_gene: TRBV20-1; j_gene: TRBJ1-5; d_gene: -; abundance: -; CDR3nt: TGCAGTGCAATGGGGGGGCCTGGGGATAATCAGCCCCAGCATTTT; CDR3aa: CSAMGGPGDNQPQHF
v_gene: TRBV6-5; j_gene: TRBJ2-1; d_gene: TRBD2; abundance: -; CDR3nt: TGTGCCAGCAGTTACTCGCTGGGGACTAGCGGGGGCCATGAGCAGTTCTTC; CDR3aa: CASSYSLGTSGGHEQFF
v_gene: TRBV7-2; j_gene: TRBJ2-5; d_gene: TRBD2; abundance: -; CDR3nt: TGTGCCAGCAGCTTAGGTTCGCTAGCGGGGGGCCGGGCTCAGTACTTC; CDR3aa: CASSLGSLAGGRAQYF
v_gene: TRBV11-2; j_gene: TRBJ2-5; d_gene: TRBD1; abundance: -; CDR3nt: TGTGCCAGCAGCTTATCCCTACCGACAGGGGGAAAAGAGACCCAGTACTTC; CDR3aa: CASSLSLPTGGKETQYF
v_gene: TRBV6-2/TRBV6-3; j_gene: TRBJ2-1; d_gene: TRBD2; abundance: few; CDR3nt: TGTGCCAGCAGTCCAGGACTAGCGGGAGACAATGAGCAGTTCTTC; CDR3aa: CASSPGLAGDNEQFF
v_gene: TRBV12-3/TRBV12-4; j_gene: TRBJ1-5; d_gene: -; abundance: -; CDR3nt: TGTGCCAGCACCCTGTGGCTGAATCAGCCCCAGCATTTT; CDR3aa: CASTLWLNQPQHF
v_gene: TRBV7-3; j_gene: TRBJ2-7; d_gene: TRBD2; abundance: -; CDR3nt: TGTGCCAGCAGCTTAGCTAGCGGGCCGTCCTACGAGCAGTACTTC; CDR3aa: CASSLASGPSYEQYF
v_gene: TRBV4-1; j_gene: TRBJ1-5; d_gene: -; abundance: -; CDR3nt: TGCGCCAGCAGCCAAGAGCGGGCACAGGGCAATCAGCCCCAGCATTTT; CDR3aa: CASSQERAQGNQPQHF
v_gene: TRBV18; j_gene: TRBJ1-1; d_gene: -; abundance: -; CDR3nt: TGTGCCAGCTCACCACAGACAGTCCCCACTGAAGCTTTCTTT; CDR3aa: CASSPQTVPTEAFF
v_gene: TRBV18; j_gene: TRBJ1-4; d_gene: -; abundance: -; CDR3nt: TGTGCCAGCTCACCACGACAGGCAGGGGCGAATGAAAAACTGTTTTTT; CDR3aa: CASSPRQAGANEKLFF
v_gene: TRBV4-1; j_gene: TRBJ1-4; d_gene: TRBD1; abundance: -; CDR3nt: TGCGCCGGGGGGACAGGGATCTCTAATGAAAAACTGTTTTTT; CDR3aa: CAGGTGISNEKLFF
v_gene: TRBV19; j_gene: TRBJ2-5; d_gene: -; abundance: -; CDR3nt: TGTGCCAGTAGCCCCTGGGCGAACCAAGAGACCCAGTACTTC; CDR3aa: CASSPWANQETQYF
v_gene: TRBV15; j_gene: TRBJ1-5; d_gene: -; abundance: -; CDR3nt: TGTGCCACCAGCAGAGACGGCCGAAGCAATCAGCCCCAGCATTTT; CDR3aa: CATSRDGRSNQPQHF
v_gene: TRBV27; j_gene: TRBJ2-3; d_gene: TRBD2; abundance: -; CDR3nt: TGTGCCAGCAGTTTTCAAGGACTAGCGCGTAGCACAGATACGCAGTATTTT; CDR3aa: CASSFQGLARSTDTQYF
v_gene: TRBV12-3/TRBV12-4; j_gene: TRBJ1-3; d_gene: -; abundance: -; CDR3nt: TGTGCCAGCAGGGAGACGGGCTCTGGAAACACCATATATTTT; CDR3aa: CASRETGSGNTIYF
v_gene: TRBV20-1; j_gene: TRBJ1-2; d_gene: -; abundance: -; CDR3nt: TGCAGTGCTAGAGTGGTGACGGCCTATGGCTACACCTTC; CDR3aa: CSARVVTAYGYTF
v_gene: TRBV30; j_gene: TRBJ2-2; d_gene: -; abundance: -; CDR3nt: TGTGCCGGCTGGACACAGGAGACCGGGGAGCTGTTTTTT; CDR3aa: CAGWTQETGELFF
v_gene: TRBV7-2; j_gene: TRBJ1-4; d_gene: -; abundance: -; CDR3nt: TGTGCCAGCAGCCCAGTCCCCGCTGGAACTAATGAAAAACTGTTTTTT; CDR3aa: CASSPVPAGTNEKLFF
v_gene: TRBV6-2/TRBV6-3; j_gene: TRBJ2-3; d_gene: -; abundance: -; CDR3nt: TGTGCCAGCAGTTACCCCAATCAAGCGGGCCCAGATACGCAGTATTTT; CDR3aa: CASSYPNQAGPDTQYF